A selection of T cell receptor beta chains follows, all from one sample in a study of T-cell memory formation after mild COVID-19. Via MiXCR, TCRdb re-called the 5' RACE reads, giving one row per CDR3 protein. The data contain about 200,000 distinct CDR3 sequences, around 9.1% of them singletons. Sequencing was performed on PBMCs or a T cell subset sorted from them (not recorded which). These receptors all stem from a man aged 18 to 30 who had mild COVID-19 (a few samples of this study predate the infection). Cell type and time point are not known. The CDR3 runs from the conserved cysteine through the conserved F or W. D genes are given only for firm matches. The listing skips clone size in some rows; elsewhere it reads once, few, many or a size class.

size	V	length	J	D	CDR3	DNA
many	TRBV20-1	11	TRBJ1-4	-	CSAGTNEKLFF	TGCAGTGCGGGCACTAATGAAAAACTTTTTTTT
-	TRBV9	15	TRBJ1-1	-	CASSVGRPGDTEAFF	TGTGCCAGCAGCGTGGGCAGGCCAGGGGACACTGAAGCTTTCTTT
-	TRBV7-2	13	TRBJ2-7	-	CASSPDRPYEQYF	TGTGCCAGCAGCCCGGACAGACCCTACGAGCAGTACTTC
few	TRBV29-1	16	TRBJ2-3	TRBD2	CSVGYHSGGSTDTQYF	TGCAGCGTCGGGTACCATAGCGGGGGTAGCACAGATACGCAGTATTTT
-	TRBV10-3	15	TRBJ2-3	-	CAINPSGAQGDTQYF	TGTGCCATCAACCCCTCGGGGGCGCAGGGAGATACGCAGTATTTT
-	TRBV12-3/TRBV12-4	13	TRBJ1-1	-	CASSYDTVRLAFF	TGTGCCAGCAGTTATGATACGGTTCGGCTCGCTTTCTTT
-	TRBV18	14	TRBJ1-2	-	CASQKDGPNYGYTF	TGTGCCAGCCAAAAGGACGGGCCTAACTATGGCTACACCTTC
-	TRBV18	15	TRBJ2-5	-	CASSPGTNIGETQYF	TGTGCCAGCTCACCAGGGACAAATATAGGAGAGACCCAGTACTTC
many	TRBV7-2	14	TRBJ2-5	-	CASSQIGGLETQYF	TGTGCCAGCAGCCAGATAGGGGGTCTCGAGACCCAGTACTTC
-	TRBV10-3	13	TRBJ1-1	-	CAISPSRDTEAFF	TGTGCCATCAGTCCCTCTCGGGACACTGAAGCTTTCTTT
few	TRBV6-5	15	TRBJ1-2	-	CASSTRAQGHYGYTF	TGTGCCAGCAGCACCAGAGCGCAGGGCCACTATGGCTACACCTTC
many	TRBV7-9	13	TRBJ1-4	-	CASSLEEGEKLFF	TGTGCCAGCAGCTTAGAGGAGGGAGAAAAACTGTTTTTT
-	TRBV9	15	TRBJ1-1	-	CASRKEGTENTEAFF	TGTGCCAGCAGGAAAGAGGGGACGGAGAACACTGAAGCTTTCTTT
-	TRBV5-1	13	TRBJ2-7	-	CASRGVTTYEQYF	TGCGCCAGCAGGGGGGTCACCACCTACGAGCAGTACTTC
few	TRBV2	12	TRBJ2-5	TRBD1	CASGTVQETQYF	TGTGCCAGTGGGACAGTCCAAGAGACCCAGTACTTC
few	TRBV4-3	14	TRBJ1-1	-	CASSSRGGGDEAFF	TGCGCCAGCAGCTCCCGGGGCGGGGGCGATGAAGCTTTCTTT
many	TRBV6-1	15	TRBJ2-5	TRBD2	CASSLSGGGRGAQYF	TGTGCCAGCAGCCTTAGCGGGGGGGGTCGAGGGGCCCAGTACTTC
few	TRBV20-1	13	TRBJ1-5	-	CSARSREYQPQHF	TGCAGTGCTAGGAGCAGGGAGTATCAGCCCCAGCATTTT
few	TRBV18	15	TRBJ1-6	-	CASSPPEGYNSPLHF	TGTGCCAGCTCACCACCTGAGGGTTATAATTCACCCCTCCACTTT
few	TRBV25-1	15	TRBJ2-2	-	CASSEYWGGAGELFF	TGTGCCAGCAGTGAATATTGGGGGGGCGCCGGGGAGCTGTTTTTT
few	TRBV6-5	15	TRBJ2-2	-	CASSSSGRNTGELFF	TGTGCCAGCAGTTCTTCCGGCCGAAACACCGGGGAGCTGTTTTTT
many	TRBV11-2	14	TRBJ2-5	-	CASSFTEFIGTQYF	TGTGCCAGCAGCTTCACAGAATTTATCGGGACCCAGTACTTC
-	TRBV20-1	13	TRBJ1-5	-	CSASRAYNQPQHF	TGCAGTGCTAGCCGGGCTTACAATCAGCCCCAGCATTTT
few	TRBV5-1	13	TRBJ1-6	-	CASSRDTDSPLHF	TGCGCCAGCAGCCGGGACACAGATTCACCCCTCCACTTT
few	TRBV28	13	TRBJ1-2	-	CASSAGRDYGYTF	TGTGCCAGCAGTGCGGGACGGGACTATGGCTACACCTTC
-	TRBV7-9	14	TRBJ1-2	TRBD1	CASSSRQGGYGYTF	TGTGCCAGCAGCTCACGACAGGGGGGATATGGCTACACCTTC
few	TRBV7-3	14	TRBJ2-2	TRBD2	CASSFGTSGRELFF	TGTGCCAGCAGCTTTGGGACTAGCGGTCGGGAGCTGTTTTTT
few	TRBV5-1	14	TRBJ2-5	-	CASSPMGRGETQYF	TGCGCCAGCAGCCCGATGGGTAGAGGAGAGACCCAGTACTTC
few	TRBV12-3/TRBV12-4	14	TRBJ2-1	-	CASSLLSSYNEQFF	TGTGCCAGCAGTTTACTCAGCTCCTACAATGAGCAGTTCTTC
many	TRBV4-3	14	TRBJ1-1	TRBD1	CASGYTGGNTEAFF	TGCGCCAGCGGTTATACAGGGGGCAACACTGAAGCTTTCTTT
few	TRBV7-2	14	TRBJ1-2	-	CASSLAWGNYGYTF	TGTGCCAGCAGCTTAGCGTGGGGCAACTATGGCTACACCTTC
few	TRBV6-2/TRBV6-3	16	TRBJ1-4	-	CASSYSQDATNEKLFF	TGTGCCAGCAGTTACTCCCAGGACGCAACTAATGAAAAACTGTTTTTT
few	TRBV2	11	TRBJ2-5	-	CASAGQETQYF	TGTGCCAGCGCAGGTCAAGAGACCCAGTACTTC
few	TRBV5-1	16	TRBJ2-3	TRBD2	CASSGLAGGSTDTQYF	TGCGCCAGCAGTGGGCTAGCGGGGGGTAGCACAGATACGCAGTATTTT
-	TRBV12-3/TRBV12-4	16	TRBJ2-7	TRBD1	CASSPFRTGGSYEQYF	TGTGCCAGCAGCCCGTTCAGGACAGGGGGCTCCTACGAGCAGTACTTC
-	TRBV7-2	13	TRBJ2-5	-	CASSFRNFETQYF	TGTGCCAGCAGCTTCAGGAATTTTGAGACCCAGTACTTC
few	TRBV6-6	16	TRBJ2-2	TRBD2	CASSYTGLAIPGELFF	TGTGCCAGCAGTTATACTGGACTAGCTATTCCCGGGGAGCTGTTTTTT
many	TRBV4-3	15	TRBJ2-6	-	CASSRQGSGANVLTF	TGCGCCAGCAGCCGTCAGGGTTCTGGGGCCAACGTCCTGACTTTC
-	TRBV6-5	13	TRBJ2-3	-	CASSRGWTDTQYF	TGTGCCAGCAGTCGCGGGTGGACAGATACGCAGTATTTT
-	TRBV6-2/TRBV6-3	13	TRBJ2-7	TRBD1	CASTGTGDFQQYF	TGTGCCAGCACTGGGACAGGGGATTTCCAGCAGTACTTC
few	TRBV3-1	16	TRBJ2-3	-	CASSQDWGRRTDTQYF	TGTGCCAGCAGCCAAGATTGGGGCAGGCGCACAGATACGCAGTATTTT
few	TRBV28	12	TRBJ1-1	-	CASSERLPEAFF	TGTGCCAGCAGCGAGAGACTGCCTGAAGCTTTCTTT
-	TRBV7-9	12	TRBJ1-2	-	CASRGRGEGYTF	TGTGCCAGCCGCGGTCGGGGAGAGGGCTACACCTTC
many	TRBV2	14	TRBJ2-5	-	CASTERTGGETQYF	TGTGCCAGCACCGAGCGGACAGGAGGGGAGACCCAGTACTTC
-	TRBV7-2	15	TRBJ2-3	TRBD1	CASSLAGQLGDTQYF	TGTGCCAGCAGCTTAGCGGGACAGCTGGGGGATACGCAGTATTTT
-	TRBV3-1	11	TRBJ1-6	-	CASSQNSPLHF	TGTGCCAGCAGCCAAAATTCACCCCTCCACTTT